This TCR beta chain was identified in a study of blood T cell repertoires in COVID-19. Across the whole study: Sites in the United States, Italy and Spain provided acute and convalescent COVID-19 samples.

The V segment lost 5 bases and the J segment 2 bases; nucleotides outside the gene matches: 4. Germline assignment: CDR1 MNHEY and CDR2 SMNVEV (reference sequence). CDR3 length: 16 amino acids. Original processing methods: Estimated nucleated cell counts came from reference gene primer amplification. Data came from immunoSEQ multiplex PCR; TCRdb stores just in-frame clones and leaves some out. V, J and clone size derive from that table, while D and trimming were established from the DNA sequence. The sample has about 380,000 clones; 85% are singletons. This clone came up a few times. Sequenced input: peripheral blood. The receptor's source is a woman aged 18-29 years with acute or convalescent COVID-19. The gene calls are TRBV27 and TRBJ1-3, with 12 bases matching TRBD1. The CDR3 spells CASSEGQGAAGNTIYF. The CDR3 coding sequence is TGTGCCAGCAGTGAGGGACAGGGGGCAGCTGGAAACACCATATATTTT.